The T cell receptor beta chain under discussion was sequenced for a study of CD8 T cells in ankylosing spondylitis. Study conclusions and caveats: The disease-linked clones had a CD8+ phenotype and low blood frequencies. Clones tied to disease were said to be significantly enriched in matched ankylosing spondylitis synovial fluid.

A few counts support this clonotype. Its target is unknown. Researchers built TCR beta libraries using quantitative 5'-RACE with molecular barcodes. MiXCR, applied by TCRdb to the 5' RACE reads, yields one record per CDR3 protein. In the table there are roughly 190,000 distinct CDR3 sequences, roughly 12% of which are singletons. The TCR originated in a male donor with ankylosing spondylitis or in good health (not recorded which). Sequencing was carried out using blood, either unsorted or a sorted T cell fraction (not recorded which).

CDR3 region: CASSSGLAGGDTQYF. The DNA for the CDR3 is TGTGCCAGCAGTTCTGGCCTAGCGGGGGGAGATACGCAGTATTTT. The chain is built from TRBV27 and TRBJ2-3; 11 bases map to TRBD2. The ends lost 4 bases at V and 5 bases at J; junction bases unmatched: 5. Germline V gene data show CDR1 as MNHEY and CDR2 as SMNVEV (reference sequence). CDR3 length: 15 residues.